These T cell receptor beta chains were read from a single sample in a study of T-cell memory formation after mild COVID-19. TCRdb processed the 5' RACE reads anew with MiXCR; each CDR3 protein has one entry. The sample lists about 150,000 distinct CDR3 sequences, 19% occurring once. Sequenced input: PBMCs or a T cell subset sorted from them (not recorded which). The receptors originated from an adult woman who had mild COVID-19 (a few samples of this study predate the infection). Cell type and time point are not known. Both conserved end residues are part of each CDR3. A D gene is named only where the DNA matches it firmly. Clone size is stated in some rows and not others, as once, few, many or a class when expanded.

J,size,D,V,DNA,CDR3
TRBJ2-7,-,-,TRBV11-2,TGTGCCAGCAGCTCCCCGCGCCAGGGCCGATCCTACGAGCAGTACTTC,CASSSPRQGRSYEQYF
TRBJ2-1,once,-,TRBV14,TGTGCCAGCAGCCAATGGGCGGGGGCCGCGGGCAATGAGCAGTTCTTC,CASSQWAGAAGNEQFF
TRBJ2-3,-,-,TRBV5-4,TGTGCCAGCAGCTCACGACAGGAAAGCACAGATACGCAGTATTTT,CASSSRQESTDTQYF
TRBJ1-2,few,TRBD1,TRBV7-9,TGTGCCAGCAGCTTTACAGGGGTTGGCTACACCTTC,CASSFTGVGYTF
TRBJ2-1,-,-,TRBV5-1,TGCGCCAGCAGCGGCGGACGGAACAATGAGCAGTTCTTC,CASSGGRNNEQFF
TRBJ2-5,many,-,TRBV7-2,TGTGCCAGCAGTTCAAGGGTAGAAGAGACCCAGTACTTC,CASSSRVEETQYF
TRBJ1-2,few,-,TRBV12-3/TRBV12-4,TGTGCCAGCAGTCAGACAAGCTTCTATGGCTACACCTTC,CASSQTSFYGYTF
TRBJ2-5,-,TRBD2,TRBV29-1,TGCAGCGTTTACGGGGGGAGTGGAGAGACCCAGTACTTC,CSVYGGSGETQYF
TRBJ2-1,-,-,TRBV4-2,TGTGCCAGCAGCCACCGGGACTACAATGAGCAGTTCTTC,CASSHRDYNEQFF
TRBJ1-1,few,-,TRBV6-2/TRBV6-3,TGTGCCAGCAGCTCGATCAGGGGAGGGGACACTGAAGCTTTCTTT,CASSSIRGGDTEAFF
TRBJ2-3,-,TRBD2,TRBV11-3,TGTGCCAGCAGCCGCTCGGGAGGAGGGACAGATACGCAGTATTTT,CASSRSGGGTDTQYF
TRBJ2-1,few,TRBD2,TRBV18,TGTGCCAGCTCACCACGACTAGCGGGCGCGAGCTCCTACAATGAGCAGTTCTTC,CASSPRLAGASSYNEQFF
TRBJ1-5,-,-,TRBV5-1,TGCGCCAGCTCCGTAACAGGCGGAGGTAATCAGCCCCAGCATTTT,CASSVTGGGNQPQHF
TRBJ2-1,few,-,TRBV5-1,TGCGCCAGCAGCTTGTCACCAGAGAACAATGAGCAGTTCTTC,CASSLSPENNEQFF
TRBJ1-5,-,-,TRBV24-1,TGTGCCACCAGTACGTCACCGGGAACTTGGCAGCCCCAGCATTTT,CATSTSPGTWQPQHF
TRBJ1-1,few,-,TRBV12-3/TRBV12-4,TGTGCCAGCAGTTTGGGGACATTGAACACTGAAGCTTTCTTT,CASSLGTLNTEAFF
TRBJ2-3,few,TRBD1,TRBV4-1,TGCGCCAGCAGCCAAGATCCCCTAGACAGGGGGCACACAGATACGCAGTATTTT,CASSQDPLDRGHTDTQYF
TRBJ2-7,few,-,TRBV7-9,TGTGCCAGCAGCTTAGCCGGGTCCCACGAGCAGTACTTC,CASSLAGSHEQYF
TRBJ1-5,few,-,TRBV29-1,TGCAGCGTCAGGGATAGCAATCAGCCCCAGCATTTT,CSVRDSNQPQHF
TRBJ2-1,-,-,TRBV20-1,TGCAGTGCTACAGGCCAGGTCGGTAACAATGAGCAGTTCTTC,CSATGQVGNNEQFF
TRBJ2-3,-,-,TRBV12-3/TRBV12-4,TGTGCCAGCAGACCGGGAAGCACAGATACGCAGTATTTT,CASRPGSTDTQYF
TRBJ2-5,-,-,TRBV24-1,TGTGCCACCAGTGATCCTGGGAGCTCCCAGTACTTC,CATSDPGSSQYF
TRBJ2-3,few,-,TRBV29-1,TGCAGCGTTAGCTATTACGGAGCCGGCGTAGCGACAGATACGCAGTATTTT,CSVSYYGAGVATDTQYF
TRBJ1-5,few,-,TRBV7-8,TGTGCCAGCAGCTCCATGTCGAGACGAGATCAGCCCCAGCATTTT,CASSSMSRRDQPQHF
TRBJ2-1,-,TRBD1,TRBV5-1,TGCGCCAGCAGCCAATGGACAGGGGGCTACAATGAGCAGTTCTTC,CASSQWTGGYNEQFF
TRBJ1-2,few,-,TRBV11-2,TGTGCCAGCAGCTTAGATCTTTCGACGAACTATGGCTACACCTTC,CASSLDLSTNYGYTF
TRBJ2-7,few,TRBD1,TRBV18,TGTGCCAGCTCACCCTACAAGGACAGGAGCTCCTACGAGCAGTACTTC,CASSPYKDRSSYEQYF
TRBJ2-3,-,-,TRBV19,TGTGCCAGTACGGAGGATACGCAGTATTTT,CASTEDTQYF
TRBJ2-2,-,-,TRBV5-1,TGCGCCAGCAGCTCGGGGGTGACCGGGGAGCTGTTTTTT,CASSSGVTGELFF
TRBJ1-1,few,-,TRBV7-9,TGTGCCAGCAGCTTACGGGACATCGGTGAAGCTTTCTTT,CASSLRDIGEAFF
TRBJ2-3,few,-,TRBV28,TGTGCCAGCAGTTTATTAGTATCAAGCGACCGCACAGATACGCAGTATTTT,CASSLLVSSDRTDTQYF